This TCR beta chain is from a study of tumor and adjacent non-tumor tissue in lung cancer. Study overall: The patients, 9 to 11 men and several women, were 31 to 76 with stage I to III disease.

This clonotype appeared a few times. No cell sorting was done before RNA was extracted from the tissue. Between August and November 2014, newly diagnosed, chemotherapy-naive lung cancer patients underwent thoracic surgery in China. From germline, CDR1 is MDHEN and CDR2 SYDVKM. V lost 2 bases and J lost 4, with 12 bases in between. The CDR3 has 14 amino acids. TCRbeta libraries were built with three rounds of nested PCR, modified from ARM-PCR. Each CDR3 protein is one row after TCRdb ran MiXCR on the multiplex PCR reads. Among roughly 120,000 distinct CDR3 sequences listed, roughly 73% were seen once. The chain links TRBV28 to TRBJ2-7; D ambiguous. This receptor was identified in a woman aged 55-70 years with non-small cell lung cancer. Sequenced: lung tumor tissue. Written as DNA, the CDR3 is TGTGCCAGCAGTTTACCCGGGTTGAAGTACGAGCAGTACTTC. It translates to CASSLPGLKYEQYF.